These 32 T cell receptor beta chains came from one sample sequenced in a study of CD8 T cells in Susac syndrome. It was with random hexamers that roughly 0.5 to 1 ug RNA was reverse transcribed. MiXCR, run by TCRdb on the immunoSEQ multiplex PCR reads, gives a single entry per CDR3 protein. The data show 100,000 to 150,000 distinct CDR3 sequences, with around 86% seen just once and around 0.51% held by the top ten. The sequenced sample consisted of CD8+ T cells from PBMCs. The receptors were sampled from a human donor with multiple sclerosis.

This sequence joins TRBV19 and TRBJ1-5; no reliable D call. The CDR3 loop spans 14 amino acids. The germline gives CDR1 LNHDA, CDR2 SQIVND (reference sequence). V was clipped by 10 bases and J by 1 base, with 14 bases between them. CDR3: CATSGSGSNQPQHF. The CDR3 DNA follows: TGTGCCACCTCCGGGAGTGGGAGCAATCAGCCCCAGCATTTT.

This chain uses TRBV20-1 with TRBJ2-7, with D possibly matching TRBD2 (6 bases). Germline CDR1 reads DFQATT; CDR2 reads SNEGSKA (reference sequence). The length of the CDR3 is 14 residues. The germline V and J ends were trimmed by 4 bases and 3 bases, with 16 bases remaining between them. CDR3 sequence reads: CSANPGEARYEQYF. The CDR3 DNA sequence: TGCAGTGCTAACCCCGGGGAGGCCCGCTACGAGCAGTACTTC.

The V gene is TRBV19, the J gene TRBJ1-5; D gene unclear. The germline V gene encodes CDR1 LNHDA and CDR2 SQIVND (reference sequence). The V gene lost 3 bases and the J gene lost 1 base, with 10 bases spanning the gap. The CDR3 sequence is 15 residues long. DNA for the CDR3: TGTGCCAGTAGTATTGGTGGGGAGAGCAATCAGCCCCAGCATTTT. It translates to CASSIGGESNQPQHF.

V usage is TRBV14 and J usage is TRBJ2-1; 9 nucleotides agree with TRBD2. The ends lost 5 bases at V and 12 bases at J; junction bases unmatched: 5. CDR3 length equals 12 residues. Germline CDR1 is SGHDN and CDR2 is FVKESK. Here the CDR3 reads CASSSIAGAQFF. CDR3 sequence (DNA): TGTGCCAGCAGCTCAATAGCGGGAGCGCAGTTCTTC.

The genes are TRBV11-2 and TRBJ1-2; TRBD1 might be the D (5 bases). The CDR3 is made up of 14 amino acids. The germline gives CDR1 SGHAT, CDR2 FQNNGV. V shed 1 base and J shed 3 bases, with 9 bases lying between them. CDR3 region: CASSLGDRDYGYTF. As DNA, the CDR3 is TGTGCCAGCAGCTTAGGGGACCGTGACTATGGCTACACCTTC.

This rearrangement joins TRBV7-9 to TRBJ2-2, with TRBD2 matching 7 bases. This CDR3 has 14 amino acids. J lost 7 bases, V lost 7 bases, and 9 bases had no gene match. CDR1 is SEHNR, CDR2 FQNEAQ, per germline (reference sequence). The CDR3 region is CASTREEDGGELFF. The CDR3 DNA is TGTGCCAGCACCCGGGAGGAGGATGGCGGGGAGCTGTTTTTT.

V gene TRBV7-2 combines with J gene TRBJ2-1; perhaps TRBD1 as D (6 bases). CDR3 length: 16 amino acids. Per the germline V gene, CDR1 is SGHTA and CDR2 is FQGNSA. Trimming cost V 5 bases and J 4 bases, with 18 bases left between them. DNA of the CDR3: TGTGCCAGCAGCCTCCTTCCGGGACAAAGATACAATGAGCAGTTCTTC. As protein: CASSLLPGQRYNEQFF.

This chain connects TRBV12-3 or TRBV12-4 to TRBJ1-5; D not certain. V lost 2 bases and J 6 bases, leaving 8 bases between the germline ends. This CDR3 is built from 13 residues. DNA of the CDR3: TGTGCCAGCAGTTTATCGGGATCTCAGCCCCAGCATTTT. It codes for CASSLSGSQPQHF.

J is TRBJ1-2 and V is TRBV7-3; 10 bases line up with TRBD1. With V trimmed by 5 bases and J by 3 bases, 6 bases remained unmatched. CDR1 and CDR2 (germline): SGHTA, FQGTGA. This CDR3 has 15 amino acids. CDR3 region: CASSPTGQGDYGYTF. CDR3 nucleotides: TGTGCCAGCAGCCCCACTGGACAGGGGGACTATGGCTACACCTTC. The full variable domain, rest sourced from reference TRBV7-3 and TRBJ1-2, is GAGVSQTPSNKVTEKGKYVELRCDPISGHTALYWYRQSLGQGPEFLIYFQGTGAADDSGLPNDRFFAVRPEGSVSTLKIQRTERGDSAVYLCASSPTGQGDYGYTFGSGTRLTVV.

This chain connects TRBV9 to TRBJ2-1, with 10 bases lining up with TRBD2. Germline V gene sequence: CDR1 SGDLS, CDR2 YYNGEE. The V and J ends lost 3 bases and 6 bases, in that order; junction bases with no gene match: 9. The CDR3 sequence is 16 residues long. The CDR3 loop is CASSEAAGGPTNEQFF. In DNA, the CDR3 is TGTGCCAGCAGCGAAGCAGCGGGAGGGCCAACCAATGAGCAGTTCTTC.

The J gene is TRBJ1-5, the V gene TRBV27; D is ambiguous. The V and J ends lost 0 bases and 3 bases respectively, with 6 bases between them. The CDR3 spans 14 residues. Germline V gene data show CDR1 as MNHEY and CDR2 as SMNVEV (reference sequence). CDR3 loop: CASSLSGFNQPQHF. The DNA of the CDR3 is TGTGCCAGCAGTTTATCGGGCTTCAATCAGCCCCAGCATTTT.

This sequence joins TRBV19 and TRBJ1-5, with 8 bases that match TRBD1. The V and J ends lost 8 bases and 6 bases, in that order; junction bases with no gene match: 12. Germline values: CDR1 LNHDA, CDR2 SQIVND (reference sequence). This CDR3 is built from 15 residues. The CDR3 DNA reads TGTGCCAGTTGCGTGGGGACAGGACTGGGTCAGCCCCAGCATTTT. The encoded protein is CASCVGTGLGQPQHF.

This clonotype was seen more than once but under ten times. The gene calls are TRBV7-9 and TRBJ1-1; D is unresolved. The CDR3 consists of 13 residues. Trimming removed 0 bases at V and 4 bases at J, with 6 bases between. Germline-derived CDR1 and CDR2 are SEHNR and FQNEAQ (reference sequence). The chain's CDR3 is CASSLALGTEAFF. DNA of the CDR3: TGTGCCAGCAGCTTAGCGCTGGGCACTGAAGCTTTCTTT.

V usage is TRBV27 and J usage is TRBJ2-3; TRBD2 might be the D (6 bases). V lost 4 bases to trimming and J lost 2 bases, with 7 bases between them. The CDR3 is 13 residues long. Germline CDR1 and CDR2: MNHEY and SMNVEV (reference sequence). CDR3 loop: CASSWGDTDTQYF. DNA for the CDR3: TGTGCCAGCAGTTGGGGGGACACAGATACGCAGTATTTT.

On this clonotype: This CDR3 is missing its conserved last phenylalanine or tryptophan, likely due to a read error. No DNA is shown, since the ends of the CDR3 on it are uncertain; the CDR3 is the one TCRdb lists. The chain employs TRBV21-1 and TRBJ2-1; the D call in the table, TRBD2, was not verified against the DNA. TRBV21-1 is assigned pseudogene status. The CDR3 spans 16 residues, counting both ends. CDR3 amino acids: CASSKGRLAGGDEQFL.

This chain links TRBV19 with TRBJ2-2; perhaps D is TRBD1 or TRBD2 (5 bases each). The CDR3 loop spans 14 amino acids. V was clipped by 3 bases and J by 5 bases, with 10 bases between them. Looked up from germline, CDR1 is LNHDA and CDR2 is SQIVND (reference sequence). CDR3: CASSMVWGTGELFF. In DNA, the CDR3 is TGTGCCAGTAGTATGGTGTGGGGGACCGGGGAGCTGTTTTTT. The full variable domain, rest sourced from reference TRBV19 and TRBJ2-2, is DGGITQSPKYLFRKEGQNVTLSCEQNLNHDAMYWYRQDPGQGLRLIYYSQIVNDFQKGDIAEGYSVSREKKESFPLTVTSAQKNPTAFYLCASSMVWGTGELFFGEGSRLTVL.

This chain uses TRBV11-3 with TRBJ1-3; D is unclear. V was trimmed by 0 bases and J by 0 bases, leaving 6 bases between them. Germline V gives CDR1 SGHNT, CDR2 YENEEA. CDR3 length: 15 residues. The CDR3 sequence is CASSLDGTSGNTIYF. The DNA of the CDR3 is TGTGCCAGCAGCTTAGATGGCACCTCTGGAAACACCATATATTTT. The full variable domain, rest sourced from reference TRBV11-3 and TRBJ1-3, is EAGVVQSPRYKIIEKKQPVAFWCNPISGHNTLYWYLQNLGQGPELLIRYENEEAVDDSQLPKDRFSAERLKGVDSTLKIQPAELGDSAVYLCASSLDGTSGNTIYFGEGSWLTVV.

J is TRBJ1-5 and V is TRBV7-8, with no clear D. Germline CDR1 reads SGHVS; CDR2 reads FQNEAQ. This CDR3 has 17 residues. With 6 bases removed from V and 0 bases from J, the gap between germline ends came to 18 bases. The CDR3 reads CASRQGSLTYSNQPQHF. Written as DNA, the CDR3 is TGTGCCAGCAGGCAAGGAAGCCTTACATATAGCAATCAGCCCCAGCATTTT.

For the CDR3, the DNA is TGCGCCAGCAGCCAAGATCCCCCGGGGGAGCAGTACGTC. Its translation is CASSQDPPGEQYV. The rearrangement uses TRBV4-1 and TRBJ2-7, with D tentatively TRBD2 (5 bases). V lost 0 bases and J 7 bases, leaving 10 bases between the germline ends. Looked up from germline, CDR1 is MGHRA and CDR2 is YSYEKL. The CDR3 extends over 13 amino acids.

The J gene is TRBJ2-1, the V gene TRBV4-3; maybe TRBD2 (7 bases). Trimming cost V 0 bases and J 8 bases, with 11 bases left between them. Per the germline V gene, CDR1 is LGHNA and CDR2 is YSLEER. The CDR3 runs 14 residues. The CDR3 here is CASSQEEGGDEQFF. The CDR3 nucleotides are TGCGCCAGCAGCCAAGAGGAAGGGGGGGATGAGCAGTTCTTC.

V usage is TRBV6-5 and J usage is TRBJ2-1, with TRBD2 identical over 9 bases. Per germline, CDR1 MNHEY and CDR2 SVGAGI. CDR3 size: 18 residues. V lost 0 bases to trimming and J lost 1 base; unmatched junction nucleotides: 7. The CDR3 loop is CASSYSARTSESYNEQFF. CDR3 bases: TGTGCCAGCAGTTACTCCGCTCGGACTAGCGAGTCCTACAATGAGCAGTTCTTC.

The chain combines TRBV7-9 with TRBJ1-1, with no clear D. The germline V gene encodes CDR1 SEHNR and CDR2 FQNEAQ (reference sequence). V lost 2 bases and J lost 3, with 10 bases in between. The CDR3 contains 14 residues. The CDR3 region has the DNA TGTGCCAGCAGCTTATGGGCAGAAGACACTGAAGCTTTCTTT. It translates to CASSLWAEDTEAFF.

J is TRBJ1-1 and V is TRBV9, with D maybe TRBD1 (5 bases). This CDR3 has 13 residues. The V gene's germline CDR1 is SGDLS and CDR2 YYNGEE. The V end was cut by 4 bases, the J end by 8 bases, with 15 bases between. The CDR3 DNA is TGTGCCAGCAGCCCCCAAGGACACGCCGAAGCTTTCTTT. Amino acids: CASSPQGHAEAFF.

This clonotype occurred a few times. The CDR3 spells CASSLGGGGANVLTF. The CDR3 nucleotides read TGTGCCAGCAGTTTAGGCGGGGGAGGGGCCAACGTCCTGACTTTC. The chain carries TRBV12-3 or TRBV12-4 and TRBJ2-6, with 7 bases matching TRBD2. The V and J ends lost 1 base and 4 bases, in that order; junction bases with no gene match: 1. The CDR3 has 15 residues.

There are a few counts of this clonotype. The V gene is TRBV12-3 or TRBV12-4, the J gene TRBJ2-7, with D tentatively TRBD1 (6 bases). The CDR3 consists of 14 residues. V lost 3 bases, J lost 3 bases, and 12 bases lay in between. In DNA, the CDR3 is TGTGCCAGCAGTTTGGACAGCGTAAACTACGAGCAGTACTTC. It specifies CASSLDSVNYEQYF.

The chain is built from TRBV19 and TRBJ2-5; 10 nucleotides line up with TRBD1. This CDR3 contains 16 residues. CDR1 and CDR2 (germline): LNHDA, SQIVND (reference sequence). V dropped 5 bases and J dropped 4; count of bases not matched to a gene: 10. CDR3 loop: CASSEGTGAEGETQYF. The CDR3 coding sequence is TGTGCCAGTAGTGAGGGGACAGGGGCGGAAGGAGAGACCCAGTACTTC. The full variable domain, completed using reference TRBV19 and TRBJ2-5, is DGGITQSPKYLFRKEGQNVTLSCEQNLNHDAMYWYRQDPGQGLRLIYYSQIVNDFQKGDIAEGYSVSREKKESFPLTVTSAQKNPTAFYLCASSEGTGAEGETQYFGPGTRLLVL.

V gene TRBV18 combines with J gene TRBJ2-7; D remains ambiguous. This CDR3 has 16 amino acids. CDR1 and CDR2 (germline): KGHSH, LQKENI. Trimming left V 6 bases short and J 0 bases short, with 18 bases between. This CDR3 reads CASSPWTYLSSYEQYV. The CDR3 bases are TGTGCCAGCTCGCCTTGGACCTACCTGAGCTCCTACGAGCAGTACGTC.

This clonotype was recorded only once. The chain links TRBV20-1 to TRBJ1-1; the match to TRBD1 covers 7 bases. Germline-derived CDR1 and CDR2 are DFQATT and SNEGSKA (reference sequence). The CDR3 runs 13 residues. J lost 3 bases, V lost 4 bases, and 5 bases had no gene match. The CDR3 loop is CSAKTGKDTEAFF. The CDR3 DNA reads as TGCAGTGCTAAGACAGGGAAGGACACTGAAGCTTTCTTT.

This sequence joins TRBV7-9 and TRBJ1-3, with 7 bases fitting TRBD1. CDR1 and CDR2 from the germline V gene are SEHNR and FQNEAQ (reference sequence). This CDR3 is built from 15 residues. The trim removed 6 bases at V and 2 bases at J, leaving 7 bases unmatched. CDR3 residues: CASSQGQAPGNTIYF. In nucleotides, the CDR3 is TGTGCCAGCAGTCAAGGACAGGCCCCTGGAAACACCATATATTTT.

The chain couples TRBV6-1 to TRBJ2-2; 7 bases are a match to TRBD2. In germline, CDR1 is MNHNS, CDR2 SASEGT. V was clipped by 8 bases and J by 0 bases; unmatched bases: 6. This CDR3 spans 15 amino acids. DNA of the CDR3: TGTGCCAGCGGGGGGGGGACGGCGAACACCGGGGAGCTGTTTTTT. It yields the protein CASGGGTANTGELFF.

V gene TRBV25-1 combines with J gene TRBJ1-1; D may be TRBD1 (6 bases). With 4 bases removed from V and 9 bases from J, the gap between germline ends came to 24 bases. CDR1 and CDR2 (germline): MGHDK, SYGVNS. There are 16 residues in the CDR3. The DNA of the CDR3 is TGTGCCAGCAGTGCCCCAGGGGCATGGGCCGATGGGAAAGCTTTCTTT. This sequence encodes CASSAPGAWADGKAFF.

This clonotype was recorded a few times. CDR3 residues: CASRYRGRGELFF. Here the CDR3 DNA reads TGTGCCAGCAGATACAGGGGACGAGGGGAGCTGTTTTTT. J is TRBJ2-2 and V is TRBV7-3; 7 bases match TRBD1. CDR1 is SGHTA, CDR2 FQGTGA, per germline. This CDR3 comprises 13 residues. V trimming: 6 bases; J trimming: 8 bases; junction bases outside the gene matches: 6. The variable domain in full, completed from reference TRBV7-3 and TRBJ2-2, reads GAGVSQTPSNKVTEKGKYVELRCDPISGHTALYWYRQSLGQGPEFLIYFQGTGAADDSGLPNDRFFAVRPEGSVSTLKIQRTERGDSAVYLCASRYRGRGELFFGEGSRLTVL.